Given below is one TCR beta chain in context. Its antigen remains unidentified. Base qualities are not provided; no much larger clone lies one nucleotide away. This specimen comes from a study of OX40 agonist ivuxolimab in advanced cancers. Study-level background: Ivuxolimab was a fully human IgG2 agonistic monoclonal antibody targeting the costimulatory receptor OX40 (CD134). Intravenous ivuxolimab was administered to patients every 2 weeks at six dose levels: 0.01, 0.1, 0.3, 1.5, 3 and 10 mg/kg. Among the roughly 52 dose-escalation patients, around 19 had hepatocellular carcinoma, 15 or so melanoma, 9 renal cell carcinoma and 9 head and neck cancer. In the dose-escalation cohort, approximately 83% of patients were male, and the mean age was roughly 60 years with a range of roughly 20 to 85. Patients were allowed to have had prior anti-PD-1, anti-PD-L1 or anti-CTLA-4 therapy, and 40% of the dose-escalation patients had previously received checkpoint inhibitors. Partial responses were achieved by three dose-escalation patients, of whom one had hepatocellular carcinoma and two had cutaneous melanoma. Peripheral TCRbeta sequencing aimed to test whether ivuxolimab altered TCR sequence diversity and caused clonal T-cell expansion. The paper describes the monotherapy dose-escalation part (N ≈ 49 patients) of the phase I trial of ivuxolimab.

To sequence the TCRbeta CDR3 region, genomic DNA was isolated from the sorted cells. TCRbeta CDR3 regions were sequenced using the immunoSEQ Assay. This immuneACCESS table, as held by TCRdb, lists in-frame sequences with V and J called but not all clones. Of the missing ones, under half trace to an unresolved V gene in checked studies; the others have no known cause. Across this sample there are some 140,000 clones, with under 95% seen only once. The top ten clones comprise more than 0.9% of the sample. On the study overall, not on this receptor specifically: In partial responders in the 0.1-3.0 mg/kg groups, normalized peripheral clonal expansion was found to be among the lowest, especially among CD8+ T cells. Clonal expansion of both CD4+ and CD8+ blood T cells was observed from baseline to week 6 at doses 0.1 to 3.0 mg/kg. Which antigens the clonally expanded peripheral T cells were specific for was not determined. On average, CD8+ T cells showed more expanded clones than CD4+ T cells after ivuxolimab. Low levels of normalized T-cell clonal expansion were also seen in some nonresponding patients.

The CDR3, from cysteine to phenylalanine, totals 13 residues. The sequence is cut down to CDR3 DNA, 39 bases in frame from base 1. CDR1 MNHEY and CDR2 SVGAGI were looked up in the germline V gene. Germline trimming: 10 bases from V, 6 bases from J; junction bases outside gene matches: 11. The trial excluded patients who had a history of autoimmune disease or who were on systemic immunosuppression. Peripheral blood for TCR sequencing was drawn from every dose cohort at baseline, at cycle 4 day 1 and at cycle 7 day 1. Samples were obtained from an open-label, multicenter, first-in-human phase I dose-escalation trial of ivuxolimab. Adults with locally advanced or metastatic melanoma, renal cell, hepatocellular, or head and neck squamous cell carcinoma were enrolled in the trial. CD4+ and CD8+ T cells were sorted separately from peripheral blood before TCR sequencing.

The chain is assembled from TRBV6-5 and TRBJ1-1; the junction holds 7 bases that match TRBD1. The receptor's source is an adult with an advanced solid tumor such as melanoma, head and neck, liver or kidney cancer. Material: CD4+ or CD8+ T cells sorted from blood, obtained in a trial of the OX40 agonist ivuxolimab. The CDR3 reads CATCNRGGAEAFF. The DNA is as follows: TGTGCCACCTGTAACAGGGGAGGCGCTGAAGCTTTCTTT.